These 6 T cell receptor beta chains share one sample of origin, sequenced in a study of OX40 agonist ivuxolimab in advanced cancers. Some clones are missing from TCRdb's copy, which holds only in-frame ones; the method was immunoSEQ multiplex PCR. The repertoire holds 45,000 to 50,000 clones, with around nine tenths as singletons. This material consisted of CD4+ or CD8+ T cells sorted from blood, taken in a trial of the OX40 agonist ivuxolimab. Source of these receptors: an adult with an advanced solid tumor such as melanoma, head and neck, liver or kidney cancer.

The CDR3 DNA sequence: TGTGCCAGCAGCGGGAGTCGAGAGACCCAGTACTTC. It specifies CASSGSRETQYF. This rearrangement joins TRBV2 to TRBJ2-5; D is perhaps TRBD2 (6 bases). Germline lookup yields CDR1 SNHLY and CDR2 FYNNEI. The CDR3 covers 12 residues. Trimming cost V 6 bases and J 4 bases, with 9 bases left between them.

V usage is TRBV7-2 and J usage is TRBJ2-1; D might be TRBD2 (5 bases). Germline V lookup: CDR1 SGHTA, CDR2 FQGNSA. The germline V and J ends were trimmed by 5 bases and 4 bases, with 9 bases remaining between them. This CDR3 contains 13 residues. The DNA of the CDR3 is TGTGCCAGCAGCAAGAGGGCGTACAATGAGCAGTTCTTC. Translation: CASSKRAYNEQFF.

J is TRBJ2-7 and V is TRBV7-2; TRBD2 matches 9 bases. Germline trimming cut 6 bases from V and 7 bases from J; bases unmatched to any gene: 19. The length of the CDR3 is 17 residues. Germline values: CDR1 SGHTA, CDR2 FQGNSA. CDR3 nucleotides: TGTGCCAGCAGGAACCCAGTCCACTTGGCGGGGGGGGGTGAGCAGTACTTC. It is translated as CASRNPVHLAGGGEQYF.

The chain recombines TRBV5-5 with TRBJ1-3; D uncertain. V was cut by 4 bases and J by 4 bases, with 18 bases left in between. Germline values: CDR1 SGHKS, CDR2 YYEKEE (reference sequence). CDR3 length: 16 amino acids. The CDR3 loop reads CASSRVGASMGNTIYF. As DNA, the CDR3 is TGTGCCAGCAGCAGAGTCGGAGCGTCTATGGGAAACACCATATATTTT.

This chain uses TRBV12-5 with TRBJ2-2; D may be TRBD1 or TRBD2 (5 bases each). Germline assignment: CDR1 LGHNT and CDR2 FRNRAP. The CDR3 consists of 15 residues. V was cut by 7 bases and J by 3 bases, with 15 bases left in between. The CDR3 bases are TGTGCTAGTGCCCTCGCGGTGGGGGACACCGGGGAGCTGTTTTTT. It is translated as CASALAVGDTGELFF.

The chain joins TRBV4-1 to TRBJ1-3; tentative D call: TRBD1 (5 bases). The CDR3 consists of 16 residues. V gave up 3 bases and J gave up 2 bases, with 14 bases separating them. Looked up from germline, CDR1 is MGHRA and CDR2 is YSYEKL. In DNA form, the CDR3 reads TGCGCCAGCAGCCAGCCCGTCAGGGTCACTGGAAACACCATATATTTT. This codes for CASSQPVRVTGNTIYF.